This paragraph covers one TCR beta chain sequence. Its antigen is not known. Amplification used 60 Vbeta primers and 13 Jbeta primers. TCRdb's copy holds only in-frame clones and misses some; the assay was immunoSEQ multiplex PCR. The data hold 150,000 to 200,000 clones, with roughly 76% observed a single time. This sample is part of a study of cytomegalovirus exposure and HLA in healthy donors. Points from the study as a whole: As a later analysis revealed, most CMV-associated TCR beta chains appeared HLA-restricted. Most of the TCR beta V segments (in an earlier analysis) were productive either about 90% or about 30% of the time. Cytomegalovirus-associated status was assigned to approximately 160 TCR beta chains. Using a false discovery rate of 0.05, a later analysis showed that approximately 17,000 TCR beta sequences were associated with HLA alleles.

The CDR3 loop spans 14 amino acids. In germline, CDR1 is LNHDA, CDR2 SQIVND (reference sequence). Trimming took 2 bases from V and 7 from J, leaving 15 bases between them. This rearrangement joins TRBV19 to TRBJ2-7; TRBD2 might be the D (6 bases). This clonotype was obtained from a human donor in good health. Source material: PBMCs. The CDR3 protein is CASSIFPGEREQYF. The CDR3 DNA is TGTGCCAGTAGTATATTTCCGGGGGAGAGGGAGCAGTACTTC.